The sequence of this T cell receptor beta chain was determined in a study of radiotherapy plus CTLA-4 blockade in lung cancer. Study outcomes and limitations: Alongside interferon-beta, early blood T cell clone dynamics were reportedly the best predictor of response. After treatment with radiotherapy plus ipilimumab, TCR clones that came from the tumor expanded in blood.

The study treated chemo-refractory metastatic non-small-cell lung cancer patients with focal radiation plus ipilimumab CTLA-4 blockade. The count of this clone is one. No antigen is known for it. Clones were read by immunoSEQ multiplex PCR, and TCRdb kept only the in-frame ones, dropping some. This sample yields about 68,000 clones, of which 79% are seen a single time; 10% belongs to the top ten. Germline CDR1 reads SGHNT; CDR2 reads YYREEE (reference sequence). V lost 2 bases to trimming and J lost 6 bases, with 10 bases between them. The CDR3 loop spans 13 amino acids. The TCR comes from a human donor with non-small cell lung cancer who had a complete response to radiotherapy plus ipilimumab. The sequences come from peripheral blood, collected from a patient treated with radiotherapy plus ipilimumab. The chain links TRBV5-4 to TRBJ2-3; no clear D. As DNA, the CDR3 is TGTGCCAGCAGCTTTGGGTTTGGGGATACGCAGTATTTT. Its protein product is CASSFGFGDTQYF.